A selection of T cell receptor beta chains follows, all from one sample in a study of T cells after yellow fever vaccination. TCRdb used MiXCR to reprocess the 5' RACE reads, holding one entry per CDR3 protein. Of 620,000 or so distinct CDR3 sequences listed, around 12% are singletons. Sequences were derived from PBMCs, sampled on the day of the yellow fever booster vaccination. The receptors come from a man aged 25-45 years who received the YFV17D yellow fever vaccine. The CDR3 runs from the conserved cysteine through the conserved F or W. D genes are given only for firm matches. Clone sizes are given selectively: once, few, many, or a class where the clone is expanded.

>-|TRBJ2-7|TRBV18|TRBD2
CASSPASGGIYEQYF
TGTGCCAGCTCACCCGCTAGCGGGGGGATCTACGAGCAGTACTTC
>few|TRBJ1-2|TRBV20-1|-
CSAINYGYTF
TGCAGTGCTATTAACTATGGCTACACCTTC
>few|TRBJ2-2|TRBV19|-
CASTPPVGSGSNTGELFF
TGTGCCAGTACCCCCCCCGTTGGGAGCGGATCGAACACCGGGGAGCTGTTTTTT
>few|TRBJ2-7|TRBV5-6|TRBD1
CASRPGGTGAYEQYF
TGTGCCAGCAGACCCGGAGGGACAGGGGCCTACGAGCAGTACTTC
>few|TRBJ2-2|TRBV9|-
CASSVWGAKGGELFF
TGTGCCAGCAGCGTATGGGGCGCCAAAGGAGGGGAGCTGTTTTTT
>few|TRBJ2-5|TRBV3-1|-
CASSQWVIRETQYF
TGTGCCAGCAGCCAGTGGGTTATTCGGGAGACCCAGTACTTC
>few|TRBJ2-5|TRBV5-1|-
CASSLEASGVYQETQYF
TGCGCCAGCAGCTTGGAAGCATCAGGCGTGTACCAGGAGACCCAGTACTTC
>few|TRBJ2-3|TRBV7-8|-
CASSLVLWGPGRDTQYF
TGTGCCAGCAGCCTGGTTCTCTGGGGCCCAGGAAGAGATACGCAGTATTTT
>many|TRBJ1-1|TRBV10-2|-
CASREQTNTEAFF
TGCGCCAGCAGGGAGCAGACGAACACTGAAGCTTTCTTT
>-|TRBJ2-3|TRBV5-4|-
CASSFPLLGNTDTQYF
TGTGCCAGCAGCTTCCCCCTACTAGGGAACACAGATACGCAGTATTTT
>few|TRBJ2-3|TRBV5-4|TRBD2
CASSSGLEDTQYF
TGTGCCAGCAGCTCAGGACTAGAAGATACGCAGTATTTT
>-|TRBJ2-1|TRBV9|TRBD2
CASSVAGGPQNEQFF
TGTGCCAGCAGCGTAGCGGGAGGGCCACAAAATGAGCAGTTCTTC